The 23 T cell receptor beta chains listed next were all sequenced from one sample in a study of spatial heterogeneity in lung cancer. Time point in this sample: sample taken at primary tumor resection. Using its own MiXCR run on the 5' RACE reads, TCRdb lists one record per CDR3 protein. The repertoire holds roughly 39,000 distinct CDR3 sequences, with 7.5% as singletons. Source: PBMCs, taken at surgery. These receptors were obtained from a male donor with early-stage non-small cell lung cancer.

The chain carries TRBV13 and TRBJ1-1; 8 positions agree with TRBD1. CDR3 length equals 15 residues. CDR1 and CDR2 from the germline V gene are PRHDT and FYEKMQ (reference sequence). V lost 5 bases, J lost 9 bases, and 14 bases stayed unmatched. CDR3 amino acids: CASSHWGQATFKAFF. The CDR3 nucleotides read TGTGCCAGCAGCCATTGGGGACAGGCTACTTTTAAAGCTTTCTTT. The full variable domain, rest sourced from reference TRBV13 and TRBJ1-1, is AAGVIQSPRHLIKEKRETATLKCYPIPRHDTVYWYQQGPGQDPQFLISFYEKMQSDKGSIPDRFSAQQFSDYHSELNMSSLELGDSALYFCASSHWGQATFKAFFGQGTRLTVV.

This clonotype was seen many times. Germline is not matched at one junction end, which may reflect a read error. CDR3 sequence: CASRPGQGSSAF. The CDR3 DNA reads as TGTGCCAGCAGGCCGGGACAGGGATCTTCGGCTTTC. The chain recombines TRBV6-4 with TRBJ2-7; 9 bases agree with TRBD1. Germline CDR1 MRHNA, CDR2 SNTAGT. The CDR3 has 12 amino acids.

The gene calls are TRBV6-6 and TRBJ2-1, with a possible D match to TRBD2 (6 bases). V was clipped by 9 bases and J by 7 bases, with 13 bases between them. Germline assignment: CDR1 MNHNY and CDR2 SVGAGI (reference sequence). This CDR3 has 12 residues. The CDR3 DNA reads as TGTGCCAGTGTATTGGAGGGGAATGAGCAGTTCTTC. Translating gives CASVLEGNEQFF.

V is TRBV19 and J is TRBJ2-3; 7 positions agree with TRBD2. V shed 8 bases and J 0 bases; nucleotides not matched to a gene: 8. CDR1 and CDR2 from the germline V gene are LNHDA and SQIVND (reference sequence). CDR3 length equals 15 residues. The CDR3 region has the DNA TGTGCCAGTTCCGGGACTACCCCTAGCACAGATACGCAGTATTTT. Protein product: CASSGTTPSTDTQYF.

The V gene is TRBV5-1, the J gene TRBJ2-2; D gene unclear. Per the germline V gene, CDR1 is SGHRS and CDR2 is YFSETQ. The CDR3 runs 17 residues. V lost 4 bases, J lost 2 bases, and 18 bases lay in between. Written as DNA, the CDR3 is TGCGCCAGCAGCAGAAACCGTGGGGTGCGAAACACCGGGGAGCTGTTTTTT. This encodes CASSRNRGVRNTGELFF.

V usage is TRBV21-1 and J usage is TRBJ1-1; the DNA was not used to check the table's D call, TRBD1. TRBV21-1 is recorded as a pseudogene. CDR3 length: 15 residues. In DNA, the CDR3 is TGTGCCAGCAGCAAAGGGGCGACGGAGGCCACTGAAGCTTTCTTT. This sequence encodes CASSKGATEATEAFF.

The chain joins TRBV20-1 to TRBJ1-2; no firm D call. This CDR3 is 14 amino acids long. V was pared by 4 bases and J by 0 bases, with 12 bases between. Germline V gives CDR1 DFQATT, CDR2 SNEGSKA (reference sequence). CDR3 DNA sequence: TGCAGTGCTATCCTCCCGAATGCTAACTATGGCTACACCTTC. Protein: CSAILPNANYGYTF.

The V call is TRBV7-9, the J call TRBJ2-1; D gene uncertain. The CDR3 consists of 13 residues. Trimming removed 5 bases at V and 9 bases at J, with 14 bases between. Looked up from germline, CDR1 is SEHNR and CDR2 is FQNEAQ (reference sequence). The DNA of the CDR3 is TGTGCCAGCAGCACTCAGACGGCCACTGAGCAGTTCTTC. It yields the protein CASSTQTATEQFF.

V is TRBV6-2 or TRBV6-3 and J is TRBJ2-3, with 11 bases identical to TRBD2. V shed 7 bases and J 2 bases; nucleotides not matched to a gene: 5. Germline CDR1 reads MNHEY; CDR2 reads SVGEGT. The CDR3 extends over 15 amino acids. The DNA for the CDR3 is TGTGCCAGCAAATTGACTAGCGGGGTCACAGATACGCAGTATTTT. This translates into CASKLTSGVTDTQYF.

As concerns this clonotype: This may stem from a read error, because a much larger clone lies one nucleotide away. The CDR3 sequence is CASSVGTVSTDTQYF. CDR3 bases: TGTGCCAGCAGCGTAGGGACAGTTAGCACAGATACGCAGTATTTT. The chain combines TRBV9 with TRBJ2-3; the D gene is possibly TRBD1 (6 bases). Germline values: CDR1 SGDLS, CDR2 YYNGEE. The CDR3 has 15 residues. V was clipped by 0 bases and J by 0 bases, with 8 bases between them.

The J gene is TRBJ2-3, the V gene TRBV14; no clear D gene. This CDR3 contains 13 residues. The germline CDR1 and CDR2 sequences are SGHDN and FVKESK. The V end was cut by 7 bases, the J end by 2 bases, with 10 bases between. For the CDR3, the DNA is TGTGCCAGCAATCAGCGATTCACAGATACGCAGTATTTT. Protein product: CASNQRFTDTQYF.

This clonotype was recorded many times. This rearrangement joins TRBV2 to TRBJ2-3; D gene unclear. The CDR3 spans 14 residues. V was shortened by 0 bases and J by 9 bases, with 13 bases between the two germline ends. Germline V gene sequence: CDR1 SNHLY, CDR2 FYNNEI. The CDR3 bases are TGTGCCAGCAGTGAAGCCCCCTACCCGCGCACGCAGTATTTT. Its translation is CASSEAPYPRTQYF.

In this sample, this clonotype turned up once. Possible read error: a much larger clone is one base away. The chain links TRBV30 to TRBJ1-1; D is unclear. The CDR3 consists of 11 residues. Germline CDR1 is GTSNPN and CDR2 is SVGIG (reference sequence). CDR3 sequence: CARRRATEAFF. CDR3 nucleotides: TGTGCCCGGAGACGGGCCACTGAAGCTTTCTTT.

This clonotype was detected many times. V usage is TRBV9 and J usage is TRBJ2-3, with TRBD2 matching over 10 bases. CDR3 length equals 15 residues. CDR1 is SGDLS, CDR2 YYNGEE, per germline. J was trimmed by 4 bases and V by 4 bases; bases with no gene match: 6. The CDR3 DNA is TGTGCCAGCAGCCAAGGAGCGGGAGGGCCAGATACGCAGTATTTT. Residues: CASSQGAGGPDTQYF.

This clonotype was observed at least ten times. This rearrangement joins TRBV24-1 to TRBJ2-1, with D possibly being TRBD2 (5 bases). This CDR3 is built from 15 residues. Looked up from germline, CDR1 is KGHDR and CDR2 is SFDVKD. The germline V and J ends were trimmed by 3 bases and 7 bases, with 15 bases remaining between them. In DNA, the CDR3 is TGTGCCACCAGTGATCCGGCTAGCCGGATTAATGAGCAGTTCTTC. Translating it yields CATSDPASRINEQFF.

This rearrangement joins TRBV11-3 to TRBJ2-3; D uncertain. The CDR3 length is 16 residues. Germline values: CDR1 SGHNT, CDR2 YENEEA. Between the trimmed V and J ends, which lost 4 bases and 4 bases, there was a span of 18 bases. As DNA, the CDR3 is TGTGCCAGCAGCTCACGAAGTAGCTCCAGCCCAGATACGCAGTATTTT. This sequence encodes CASSSRSSSSPDTQYF.

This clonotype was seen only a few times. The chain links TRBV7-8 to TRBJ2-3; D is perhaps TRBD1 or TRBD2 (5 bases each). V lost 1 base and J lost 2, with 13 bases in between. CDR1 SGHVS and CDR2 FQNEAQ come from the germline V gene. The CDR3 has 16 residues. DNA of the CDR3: TGTGCCAGCAGCTTAGGCTCCGGGACCCTCACAGATACGCAGTATTTT. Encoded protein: CASSLGSGTLTDTQYF.

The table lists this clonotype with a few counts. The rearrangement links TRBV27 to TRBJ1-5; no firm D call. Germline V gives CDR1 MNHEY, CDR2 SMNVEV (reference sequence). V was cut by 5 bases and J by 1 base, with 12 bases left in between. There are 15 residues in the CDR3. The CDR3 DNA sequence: TGTGCCAGCAGTCTTATCGGCGCCAGCAATCAGCCCCAGCATTTT. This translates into CASSLIGASNQPQHF.

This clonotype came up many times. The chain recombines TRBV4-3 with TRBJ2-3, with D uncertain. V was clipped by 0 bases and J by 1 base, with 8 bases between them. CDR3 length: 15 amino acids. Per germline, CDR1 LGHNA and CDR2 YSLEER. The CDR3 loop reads CASSQEGMRTDTQYF. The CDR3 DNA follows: TGCGCCAGCAGCCAAGAGGGGATGCGCACAGATACGCAGTATTTT.

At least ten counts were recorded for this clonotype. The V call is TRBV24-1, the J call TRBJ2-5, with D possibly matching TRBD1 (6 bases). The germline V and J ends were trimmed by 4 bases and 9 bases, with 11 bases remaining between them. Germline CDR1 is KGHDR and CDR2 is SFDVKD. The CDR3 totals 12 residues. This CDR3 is CATSDLTGSQYF. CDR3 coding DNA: TGTGCCACCAGTGACCTGACAGGATCCCAGTACTTC.

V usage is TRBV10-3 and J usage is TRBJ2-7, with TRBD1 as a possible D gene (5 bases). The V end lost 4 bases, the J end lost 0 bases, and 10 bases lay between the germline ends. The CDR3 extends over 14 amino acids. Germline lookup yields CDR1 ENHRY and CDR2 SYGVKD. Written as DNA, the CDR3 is TGTGCCATCAGTGCCGACAGAAGCTCCTACGAGCAGTACGTC. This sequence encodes CAISADRSSYEQYV.

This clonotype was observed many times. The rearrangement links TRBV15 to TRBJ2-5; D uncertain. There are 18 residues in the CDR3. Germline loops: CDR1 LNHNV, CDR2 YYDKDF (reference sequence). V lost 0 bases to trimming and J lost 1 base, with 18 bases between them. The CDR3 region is CATSRDLDTSSVQETQYF. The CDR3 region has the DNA TGTGCCACCAGCAGAGATCTGGATACTTCGTCCGTCCAAGAGACCCAGTACTTC.

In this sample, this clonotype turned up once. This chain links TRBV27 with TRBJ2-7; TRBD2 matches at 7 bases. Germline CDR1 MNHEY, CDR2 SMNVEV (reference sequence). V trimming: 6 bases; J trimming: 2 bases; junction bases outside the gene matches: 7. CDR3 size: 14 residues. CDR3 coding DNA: TGTGCCAGCAGCGGGACTAACCGACCCTACGAGCAGTACGTC. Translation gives CASSGTNRPYEQYV.